This TCR beta chain was sequenced for a study of control samples from healthy donors and cancer patients. TCRdb's copy holds only in-frame clones and misses some; the assay was immunoSEQ multiplex PCR. The sample lists 45,000 to 60,000 clones, about four fifths occurring once. The sequenced sample was blood. The receptor was isolated from a man aged 70 or older in good health.

The CDR3, as DNA: TGTGCCAGCAGCAAAGCGCCTCGAGTGTATGGCTACACCTTC. Translating gives CASSKAPRVYGYTF. This chain links TRBV28 with TRBJ1-2; D gene unclear. CDR3 length equals 14 residues. In germline, CDR1 is MDHEN, CDR2 SYDVKM. Trimming shortened V by 6 bases and J by 5 bases, and 16 bases separated the two germline ends.